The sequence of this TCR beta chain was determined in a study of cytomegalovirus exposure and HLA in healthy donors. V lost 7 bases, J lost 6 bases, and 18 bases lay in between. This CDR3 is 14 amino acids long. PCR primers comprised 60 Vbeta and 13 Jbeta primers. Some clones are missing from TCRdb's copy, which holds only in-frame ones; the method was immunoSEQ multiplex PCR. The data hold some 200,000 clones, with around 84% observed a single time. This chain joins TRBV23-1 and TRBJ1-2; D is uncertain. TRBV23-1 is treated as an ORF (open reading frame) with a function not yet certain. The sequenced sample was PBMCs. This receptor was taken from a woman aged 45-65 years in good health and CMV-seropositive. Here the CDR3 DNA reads TGCGCCAGCACGCTAGAGGTCCCTTGTAATGGCTACACCTTC. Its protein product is CASTLEVPCNGYTF.